One T cell receptor beta chain is described in this entry. This entry comes from a study of blood T cell repertoires in COVID-19. Study details: Some COVID-19 samples were acute and others convalescent; all came from the United States, Italy and Spain. Sources were T cells, B-cell-depleted T cells, or PBMCs; the material itself was cDNA or gDNA.

Study processing details: Estimated nucleated cell counts came from reference gene primer amplification. Only in-frame clones appear in the TCRdb table, and some are missing; sequencing was by immunoSEQ multiplex PCR. V and J calls plus clone size are reproduced from that table; the DNA served to infer D and trimming. The sample shows under 250,000 clones, approximately 85% of them seen only once. This CDR3 contains 13 residues. Unmatched junction bases numbered 0, after V lost 2 bases and J lost 5 bases. Germline CDR1 reads SGDLS; CDR2 reads YYNGEE. Specimen: peripheral blood. The rearrangement links TRBV9 to TRBJ1-1; TRBD1 agrees at 10 bases. This clonotype was obtained from a woman in her 70s with acute or convalescent COVID-19. In nucleotides, the CDR3 is TGTGCCAGCAGCGTGGACAGGGGGACTGAAGCTTTCTTT. It encodes CASSVDRGTEAFF. Together with reference TRBV9 and TRBJ1-1, the CDR3 gives the full variable domain: DSGVTQTPKHLITATGQRVTLRCSPRSGDLSVYWYQQSLDQGLQFLIQYYNGEERAKGNILERFSAQQFPDLHSELNLSSLELGDSALYFCASSVDRGTEAFFGQGTRLTVV.